This T cell receptor beta chain was identified during a study of lymphopenia after photon versus proton radiotherapy. Whole-study findings and limits: Relative stability marked proton patients; photon patients lost diversity and naive cells.

Some clones are missing from TCRdb's copy, which holds only in-frame ones; the method was immunoSEQ multiplex PCR. The sample lists around 55,000 clones, 84% occurring once. The germline V gene encodes CDR1 MDHEN and CDR2 SYDVKM. This CDR3 has 18 residues. The V and J ends lost 1 base and 0 bases, in that order; junction bases with no gene match: 6. As concerns this clone: The target antigen is unknown.

The starting material was peripheral blood, obtained from a patient treated with proton-based radiotherapy. The receptor's source is a man between 60 and 75 years old with pancreatic cancer. This chain joins TRBV28 and TRBJ2-1; 10 bases agree with TRBD2. The DNA for the CDR3 is TGTGCCAGCAGTTTATTAGCTAGCGGGAGACCCTCCTACAATGAGCAGTTCTTC. Its translation is CASSLLASGRPSYNEQFF.